This T cell receptor beta chain was recovered during a study of cytomegalovirus exposure and HLA in healthy donors. This clone was picked up a small number of times. The CDR3 runs to 15 residues. V shed 0 bases and J shed 3 bases, with 13 bases lying between them. Germline V lookup: CDR1 SGHRS, CDR2 YFSETQ. The primer mix had 60 Vbeta and 13 Jbeta primers. Generated by immunoSEQ multiplex PCR, the TCRdb table keeps only in-frame clones and is missing some. The sample lists some 180,000 clones; roughly a tenth were seen once. V usage is TRBV5-1 and J usage is TRBJ2-7; TRBD1 might be the D (5 bases). Sequencing was performed on PBMCs. The sequence was collected from a woman younger than 45 in good health and CMV-seropositive. For the CDR3, the DNA is TGCGCCAGCAGCTTGGGGGGCGGAAGACTCTACGAGCAGTACTTC. This gives the protein CASSLGGGRLYEQYF.